These T cell receptor beta chains were read from a single sample in a study of blood T cell repertoires in COVID-19. Produced via immunoSEQ multiplex PCR; TCRdb's table is partial and in-frame only. In the table there are approximately 300,000 clones, 80% to 95% of which are singletons. Material for sequencing was peripheral blood. The receptors were sampled from a woman in her 30s with COVID-19, enrolled during active disease. The CDR3 runs from the conserved cysteine through the conserved F or W. The D gene is left open where the match is weak. Expanded clones get a size class; other rows say once, few or many, or leave the size out.

J: TRBJ1-1; size: -; V: TRBV7-9; D: -; DNA: TGTGCCAGCAGCTTAACTAACACTGAAGCTTTCTTT; CDR3: CASSLTNTEAFF
J: TRBJ1-1; size: once; V: TRBV19; D: -; DNA: TGTGCCAGTTCCCCAGGGGCCTCGGGCACTGAAGCTTTCTTT; CDR3: CASSPGASGTEAFF
J: TRBJ1-2; size: -; V: TRBV7-3; D: -; DNA: TGTGCCAGCAGCCCTCTCCCCGGACAGAGGAAGACCTTC; CDR3: CASSPLPGQRKTF
J: TRBJ2-1; size: -; V: TRBV11-1; D: -; DNA: TGTGCCAGCAGCTTAGCGCTCCGGGTGAATGAGCAGTTCTTC; CDR3: CASSLALRVNEQFF
J: TRBJ2-7; size: -; V: TRBV6-2/TRBV6-3; D: -; DNA: TGTGCCAGCAGTTACTCTCGTTCCTACGAGCAGTACTTC; CDR3: CASSYSRSYEQYF
J: TRBJ2-1; size: -; V: TRBV7-9; D: -; DNA: TGTGCCAGCAGCCCGCGGAGCTCCTACAATGAGCAGTTCTTC; CDR3: CASSPRSSYNEQFF
J: TRBJ1-5; size: -; V: TRBV19; D: TRBD1; DNA: TGTGCCAGTAGTCTATCAGACAGGGCGTTTCAGCCCCAGCATTTT; CDR3: CASSLSDRAFQPQHF
J: TRBJ2-7; size: once; V: TRBV5-4; D: -; DNA: TGTGCCAGCAGTATCTCGGGACATAGCTCCTACGAGCAGTACTTC; CDR3: CASSISGHSSYEQYF
J: TRBJ2-1; size: -; V: TRBV30; D: -; DNA: TGTGCCTGGAGTGTACGGGACAATCAGTTCTTC; CDR3: CAWSVRDNQFF
J: TRBJ2-1; size: -; V: TRBV28; D: TRBD2; DNA: TGTGCCAGCAGTACCGTCGGGAGGGCGGTAGTGAATGAGCAGTTCTTC; CDR3: CASSTVGRAVVNEQFF
J: TRBJ2-5; size: -; V: TRBV18; D: -; DNA: TGTGCCAGCTCACCTCGCGGGGAGACCCAGTACTTC; CDR3: CASSPRGETQYF
J: TRBJ2-5; size: -; V: TRBV6-5; D: -; DNA: TGTGCCAGCGAGGCCTTTATAGGTGGAGAGACCCAGTACTTC; CDR3: CASEAFIGGETQYF
J: TRBJ1-2; size: -; V: TRBV5-6; D: -; DNA: TGTGCCAGCTTTTTGGGGCAGATGGACTATGGCTACACCTTC; CDR3: CASFLGQMDYGYTF
J: TRBJ1-1; size: -; V: TRBV28; D: -; DNA: TGTGCCAGCAGTTTAACCGGGAACACTGAAGCTTTCTTT; CDR3: CASSLTGNTEAFF
J: TRBJ1-2; size: few; V: TRBV2; D: TRBD1; DNA: TGTGCCAGCAAGGGGGCGGGACCCATTTTAGGCTACACCTTC; CDR3: CASKGAGPILGYTF
J: TRBJ1-1; size: -; V: TRBV10-3; D: TRBD1; DNA: TGTGCCATCAGTGAGCTGCAGGGGGCGCCCACTGAAGCTTTCTTT; CDR3: CAISELQGAPTEAFF
J: TRBJ2-7; size: -; V: TRBV21-1; D: -; DNA: TGTGCCAGCAGCAATCGAGTACTAGGGAGAACTTACGAGCAGTACTTC; CDR3: CASSNRVLGRTYEQYF
J: TRBJ1-1; size: -; V: TRBV6-5; D: -; DNA: TGTGCCAGCAGTCACACAGGGAGAAGTAGCACTGAAGCTTTCTTT; CDR3: CASSHTGRSSTEAFF
J: TRBJ1-5; size: once; V: TRBV2; D: -; DNA: TGTGCCAGCAGTGAGTCGTCGTGGCCCCAGCATTTT; CDR3: CASSESSWPQHF
J: TRBJ2-1; size: -; V: TRBV29-1; D: TRBD2; DNA: TGCAGCACTAACTTACTAGCGGGAGGCAACAATGAGCAGTTCTTC; CDR3: CSTNLLAGGNNEQFF
J: TRBJ1-1; size: few; V: TRBV2; D: TRBD1; DNA: TGTGCCAGCAGTGCGTCACGACAGGGTCTTGAAGCTTTCTTT; CDR3: CASSASRQGLEAFF
J: TRBJ1-5; size: -; V: TRBV28; D: -; DNA: TGTGCCAGCAGTTTATTTGTAGGGGATCAGCCCCAGCATTTT; CDR3: CASSLFVGDQPQHF
J: TRBJ1-2; size: once; V: TRBV19; D: TRBD1; DNA: TGTGCCAGTAGGACCGGACAGGGCGAGTATTTGGACTATGGCTACACCTTC; CDR3: CASRTGQGEYLDYGYTF
J: TRBJ1-5; size: -; V: TRBV6-5; D: -; DNA: TGTGCCAGCGGGAGTTGGGGTGGGCAGCCCCAGCATTTT; CDR3: CASGSWGGQPQHF
J: TRBJ2-2; size: -; V: TRBV6-2/TRBV6-3; D: TRBD2; DNA: TGTGCCAGCAGTTACTTTGAGGGACTAGCGGGTTCCGGGGAGCTGTTTTTT; CDR3: CASSYFEGLAGSGELFF
J: TRBJ1-1; size: once; V: TRBV7-2; D: TRBD1; DNA: TGTGCCAGCAGCGAACAGGGGGTAGTGAACACTGAAGCTTTCTTT; CDR3: CASSEQGVVNTEAFF
J: TRBJ2-7; size: -; V: TRBV24-1; D: TRBD1; DNA: TGTGCCACCAGTGATTCAAAAGGGGGCGTTTCCGAGCAGTACTTC; CDR3: CATSDSKGGVSEQYF
J: TRBJ2-1; size: -; V: TRBV9; D: TRBD1; DNA: TGTGCCAGCAGTCGACAGGGGGCGCATTACAATGAGCAGTTCTTC; CDR3: CASSRQGAHYNEQFF
J: TRBJ2-3; size: -; V: TRBV11-2; D: -; DNA: TGTGCCAGCAGCACCTACAGGGTGACGAATACGCAGTATTTT; CDR3: CASSTYRVTNTQYF
J: TRBJ2-7; size: -; V: TRBV27; D: TRBD1; DNA: TGTGCCAGCCAAGGGACAGGAAACTCCTACGAGCAGTACTTC; CDR3: CASQGTGNSYEQYF
J: TRBJ1-1; size: -; V: TRBV5-1; D: TRBD1; DNA: TGCGCCAGCAGGCCCGGGACAGGGGGCCAGAACACTGAAGCTTTCTTT; CDR3: CASRPGTGGQNTEAFF
J: TRBJ2-5; size: -; V: TRBV19; D: -; DNA: TGTGCCAGTAGTATAGCGGCCAGGGAGACCCAGTACTTC; CDR3: CASSIAARETQYF